This T cell receptor (beta chain) was observed in a study of monozygotic twins with inflammatory bowel disease. Study-wide points: People with IBD had fewer clonotypes in common with others than healthy twins did, especially with disease activity.

Germline loops: CDR1 KGHSH, CDR2 LQKENI. The CDR3 totals 14 residues. As for this clonotype: Its target is unknown.

TCRdb derives one entry per CDR3 protein from the 5' RACE reads, leaving out DNA. The sample has about 110,000 distinct CDR3 sequences, and its top ten clones hold around 12%. This sequence originates from a human donor with ulcerative colitis or Crohn's disease, or a healthy co-twin of an affected twin (not recorded which). The chain has TRBV18 and TRBJ1-2; without DNA, the TCRdb call of TRBD1 cannot be checked. The sample taken for sequencing was blood. CDR3 protein: CASSPTGKYYGYTF.